The source of this TCR beta chain is a study of blood T cells in healthy people across ages. V lost 4 bases and J lost 5, with 20 bases in between. CDR1 is SGHVS, CDR2 FQNEAQ, per germline. The CDR3 is made up of 16 amino acids. Every sample had a minimum of 6.5 million PBMCs isolated. Extracted total RNA amounted to at least 5 micrograms for each sample. Sample-barcoded 5' priming and a J-beta primer mix drove a second PCR of 7 to 11 cycles. TCRdb passed the 5' RACE reads through MiXCR, listing each CDR3 protein once. This table holds around 780,000 distinct CDR3 sequences, 20% to 30% found once. In its sample, this clonotype was seen a few times. Separately, the same data were catalogued under a study of T cells of mothers and their children.

V usage is TRBV7-8 and J usage is TRBJ2-5; the D gene is possibly TRBD2 (6 bases). This TCR came from a boy aged 10-17 years in good health. The sequenced sample was blood. The CDR3 is CASSSGSLRGAETQYF. The DNA for the CDR3 is TGTGCCAGCAGCTCCGGGAGCTTACGCGGGGCTGAGACCCAGTACTTC.